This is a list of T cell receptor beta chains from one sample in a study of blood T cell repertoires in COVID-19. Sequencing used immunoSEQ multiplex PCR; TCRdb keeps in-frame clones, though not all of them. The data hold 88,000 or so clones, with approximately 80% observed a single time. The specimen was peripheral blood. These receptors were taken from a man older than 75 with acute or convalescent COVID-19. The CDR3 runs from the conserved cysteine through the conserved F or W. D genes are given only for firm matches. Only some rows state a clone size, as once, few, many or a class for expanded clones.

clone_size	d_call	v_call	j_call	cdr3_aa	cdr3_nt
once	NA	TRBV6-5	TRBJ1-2	CASNLGQHYGYTF	TGTGCCAGCAATCTCGGACAGCACTATGGCTACACCTTC
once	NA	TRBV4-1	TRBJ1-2	CASSPPTGLNYGYTF	TGCGCCAGCAGCCCCCCGACAGGATTAAACTATGGCTACACCTTC
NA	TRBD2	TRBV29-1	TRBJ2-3	CSVAGGGYRLAEYTDTQYF	TGCAGCGTTGCGGGTGGGGGCTACCGACTAGCGGAATACACAGATACGCAGTATTTT
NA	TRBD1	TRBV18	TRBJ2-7	CASSPKSGGAYPYEQYF	TGTGCCAGCTCACCGAAGTCAGGGGGCGCGTACCCCTACGAGCAGTACTTC
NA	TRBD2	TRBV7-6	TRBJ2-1	CASSFSWGLAGPNEQFF	TGTGCCAGCAGCTTTAGTTGGGGACTAGCGGGGCCGAATGAGCAGTTCTTC
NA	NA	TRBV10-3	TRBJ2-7	CAISEQEGSFSEQYF	TGTGCCATCAGTGAGCAGGAGGGGTCCTTCTCCGAGCAGTACTTC
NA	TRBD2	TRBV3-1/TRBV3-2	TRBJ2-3	CASSQGTSGGIADTQYF	TGTGCCAGCAGCCAAGGGACTAGCGGGGGGATCGCAGATACGCAGTATTTT
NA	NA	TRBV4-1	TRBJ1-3	CASSQVLDSTGNTIYF	TGCGCCAGCAGCCAAGTACTCGACAGTACTGGAAACACCATATATTTT
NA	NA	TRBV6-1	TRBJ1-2	CASSDDGNYGYTF	TGTGCCAGCAGTGACGACGGGAACTATGGCTACACCTTC
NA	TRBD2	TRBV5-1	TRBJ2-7	CASSLAGGVIYEQYF	TGCGCCAGCAGCTTGGCGGGAGGGGTCATCTACGAGCAGTACTTC